The text below deals with one T cell receptor (beta chain). As yet, its antigen is unknown. Terminally differentiated effector memory CD45RA+ cells were left out of the naive CD8 fraction, which was CD45RO-negative and positively selected for CCR7. This sample was taken from a study of shared clonotypes between healthy human individuals. For the study at large: CD8 memory received one plate per donor, CD8 naive two, CD4 memory three and CD4 naive three. Study-wide results and caveats: Blood alone was sampled, and tissue repertoires likely differ. Clonotype sharing among the donors was expected to vary with sequencing depth. Sorted-subset sequencing was shown by rarefaction to be incomplete despite large depth.

Measured with immunoSEQ multiplex PCR; TCRdb has only the in-frame clones, and not every one. This repertoire shows approximately 810,000 clones, roughly 92% found once; its top ten account for more than 20%. CDR3 size: 15 residues. CDR1 and CDR2 from the germline V gene are LGHNA and YNFKEQ. Trimming took off 0 bases at V and 2 bases at J, with 11 bases between the two ends. This TCR derives from a man aged 25-40 years in good health. The sequenced sample was naive CD8+ T cells sorted from blood. The chain employs TRBV4-2 and TRBJ2-7, with D possibly matching TRBD2 (6 bases). CDR3 residues: CASSQEGGETYEQYF. CDR3 bases: TGTGCCAGCAGCCAAGAGGGCGGGGAAACCTACGAGCAGTACTTC.